These T cell receptor beta chains were read from a single sample in a study of blood T cell repertoires in COVID-19. The repertoire was sequenced with immunoSEQ multiplex PCR; TCRdb's copy has only in-frame clones and lacks some. The sample holds about 180,000 clones; around 89% are singletons and the top ten take 1.5% to 2%. The specimen was peripheral blood. Every receptor here comes from a man aged 18 to 29 who had recovered from COVID-19. Each CDR3 is given without its conserved first and last residue.

CDR3 length,J gene,V gene,CDR3 protein
14,TRBJ2-6,TRBV5-1,ASSLRGHSGANVLT
11,TRBJ1-1,TRBV29-1,SVESFGDTEAF
11,TRBJ2-5,TRBV28,ASSRGSQETQY
13,TRBJ2-3,TRBV11-2,ASSLRGLIVDTQY
10,TRBJ1-1,TRBV30,AWRQENTEAF
14,TRBJ2-1,TRBV4-3,ASSPLGGNLYNEQF
9,TRBJ1-1,TRBV29-1,SFYRATEAF
15,TRBJ2-1,TRBV7-8,ASSLEIAGGSYNEQF
14,TRBJ1-2,TRBV24-1,ATSEGGAKANYGYT
14,TRBJ2-7,TRBV7-2,ASSLDSGTSSYEQY
13,TRBJ1-6,TRBV4-3,ASSQDSGIGSPLH
11,TRBJ1-1,TRBV12-3/TRBV12-4,ASSLAGNTEAF
12,TRBJ2-7,TRBV6-5,ASSPDRRSYEQY
10,TRBJ1-5,TRBV11-2,ASSLGDQPQH
12,TRBJ2-1,TRBV4-1,ASSQVLAGSEQF
10,TRBJ2-3,TRBV2,ATGHTTDTQY
12,TRBJ1-6,TRBV21-1,ASPSGNYNSPLH
13,TRBJ2-1,TRBV5-1,ASSPGTGGLNEQF
14,TRBJ1-5,TRBV15,ATSAGQGRGNQPQH
13,TRBJ2-7,TRBV4-3,ASSQGTGKNYEQY
12,TRBJ2-7,TRBV6-5,ASSYSKGVYEQY
10,TRBJ2-7,TRBV12-3/TRBV12-4,ASSLSPSEQY
10,TRBJ2-7,TRBV11-2,ASSWRAYEQY
12,TRBJ1-1,TRBV5-4,ASSLPEGSTEAF
13,TRBJ2-3,TRBV5-1,ASSRGAGTPDTQY
17,TRBJ2-6,TRBV10-1,ASSDPRGQAASGANVLT
12,TRBJ2-7,TRBV6-1,ASSERDRGHEQY
12,TRBJ1-6,TRBV7-2,ASSLGPQNSPLH
9,TRBJ1-2,TRBV20-1,SASSVYGYT
12,TRBJ1-1,TRBV28,ASRTTGSNTEAF
13,TRBJ2-7,TRBV5-1,ASSLDRGPRNEQY
18,TRBJ1-2,TRBV7-6,ASSYDRMGTDSKGSYGYT
17,TRBJ1-1,TRBV9,ASSVDQGPGFGMNTEAF
13,TRBJ1-6,TRBV19,ASSGGTAHNSPLH
12,TRBJ1-3,TRBV24-1,ATSGSSSGNTIY
15,TRBJ1-6,TRBV3-1/TRBV3-2,ASSQGLPGHLSSPLH
9,TRBJ2-3,TRBV11-3,ASSSADTQY
16,TRBJ2-7,TRBV10-2,ASSESTSGRTFLYEQY